This T cell receptor beta chain was sequenced in a study of cytomegalovirus exposure and HLA in healthy donors. Regarding the study as a whole: Sequencing probably produced one cluster of sequence variants that were highly shared. Reports indicate that TCR beta sequences accurately predicted the HLA-A and HLA-B alleles of most subjects.

As concerns this clone: Its antigen remains unknown.

V dropped 4 bases and J dropped 1 base, with 11 bases sitting between them. CDR1 SGHRS and CDR2 YFSETQ come from the germline V gene. CDR3 length: 14 amino acids. Primers included in the PCR were 60 Vbeta and 13 Jbeta primers. The assay was immunoSEQ multiplex PCR, and TCRdb's table has in-frame clones only and misses some. The table shows about 140,000 clones, with approximately 84% occurring only once. The V call is TRBV5-1, the J call TRBJ1-1; maybe TRBD1 (5 bases). The sequence was collected from a man in his thirties or forties in good health and CMV-seropositive. Input material: PBMCs. This CDR3 is CASSVGTGNTEAFF. DNA for the CDR3: TGCGCCAGCAGCGTAGGAACAGGGAACACTGAAGCTTTCTTT.